This T cell receptor (beta chain) was sequenced in a study of blood T cell repertoires in COVID-19. The CDR3 has 18 residues. The J segment lost 1 base and the V segment lost 3 bases, leaving 11 bases of the junction unmatched. Germline V gene data show CDR1 as SGHRS and CDR2 as YFSETQ. In the original workflow: Amplified reference gene primers provided the basis for estimating nucleated cell counts. Profiled with immunoSEQ multiplex PCR; TCRdb holds only in-frame clones, not every one. Clone size and the V and J calls come from that table; the DNA yielded D and trimming. The table has roughly 170,000 clones, approximately 90% seen once.

Sequenced input: peripheral blood. The receptor's source is a woman younger than 35 who had recovered from COVID-19. This chain links TRBV5-1 with TRBJ2-5; 11 nucleotides line up with TRBD2. DNA of the CDR3: TGCGCCAGCAGCTACGGGACTAGCGGTCTCTCCTTCCAAGAGACCCAGTACTTC. Amino acids: CASSYGTSGLSFQETQYF.